One sample yielded the 21 T cell receptor beta chains listed below, sequenced in a study of post-analysis software for immune sequencing data. Overall study results and limits: Elevated frequency relative to controls characterized a handful of TRBV segments in patients, TRBV5-6, TRBV5-1 and TRBV20-1 among them.

These receptors have no identified antigens. Unique molecular identifiers were built into the TCR beta cDNA libraries. TCRdb used MiXCR to reprocess the PCR reads, holding one entry per CDR3 protein. Seen here are about 200,000 distinct CDR3 sequences, over 25% observed once, and the top ten hold around 3.2%. The sample consisted of blood. The receptor set was obtained from a girl under 18 with multiple sclerosis.

This clonotype was seen a few times. Possible read error: a much larger clone is one base away. The chain has TRBV6-6 and TRBJ2-1; the D is unclear. The J call may be wrong; the DNA end is better matched by TRBJ2-7. Per germline, CDR1 MNHNY and CDR2 SVGAGI (reference sequence). This CDR3 is built from 15 residues. CDR3 in DNA: TGTGCCAGCAGGATTGACGGTAGCTCCTACAATGAGCAGTACTTC. Its translation is CASRIDGSSYNEQYF.

This sequence joins TRBV7-3 and TRBJ1-2, with 9 bases that match TRBD1. V lost 5 bases, J lost 4 bases, and 11 bases stayed unmatched. The CDR3 is 16 residues long. Germline assignment: CDR1 SGHTA and CDR2 FQGTGA. The CDR3: CASSQTGTGIGYGYTF. The CDR3 coding sequence is TGTGCCAGCAGCCAGACCGGGACAGGGATTGGCTATGGCTACACCTTC.

This clonotype was seen more than once but under ten times. This sequence joins TRBV29-1 and TRBJ2-7, with 7 bases that match TRBD1. Germline CDR1 and CDR2: SQVTM and ANQGSEA. This CDR3 region has 13 residues. The V and J ends lost 7 bases and 3 bases, in that order; junction bases with no gene match: 9. As DNA, the CDR3 is TGCAGCGGAATGGGACAGAGTAGCTACGAGCAGTACTTC. This sequence encodes CSGMGQSSYEQYF.

The V and J genes are TRBV6-1 and TRBJ1-1; TRBD1 might be the D (6 bases). Trimming left V 5 bases short and J 5 bases short, with 18 bases between. The CDR3 covers 15 residues. CDR1 and CDR2 from the germline V gene are MNHNS and SASEGT. CDR3 sequence: CASSPRDTIGTEAFF. CDR3 in DNA: TGTGCCAGCAGTCCCCGGGACACCATCGGGACTGAAGCTTTCTTT.

The gene calls are TRBV28 and TRBJ2-1, with D hard to call. With 6 bases removed from V and 0 bases from J, the gap between germline ends came to 18 bases. The germline V gene encodes CDR1 MDHEN and CDR2 SYDVKM. The CDR3 is 17 amino acids. This CDR3 is CASSWGSGRYSYNEQFF. Here the CDR3 DNA reads TGTGCCAGCAGCTGGGGAAGTGGCCGATACTCCTACAATGAGCAGTTCTTC.

Note on this clonotype: This may be a read error, as it is one base from a much larger clone. The chain employs TRBV20-1 and TRBJ1-2; the match to TRBD1 covers 7 bases. The CDR3 has 13 residues. Germline V gene data show CDR1 as DFQATT and CDR2 as SNEGSKA (reference sequence). Here the CDR3 reads CSASPGGNYDYTF. The CDR3 DNA sequence: TGCAGTGCTAGCCCAGGGGGGAACTATGACTACACCTTC.

The sample holds a few counts of this clonotype. This CDR3 is CASSQAGPVNEQFF. The DNA for the CDR3 is TGCGCCAGCAGCCAAGCGGGGCCTGTAAATGAGCAGTTCTTC. This sequence joins TRBV4-1 and TRBJ2-1; D could derive from TRBD1 or TRBD2 (5 bases each). The germline CDR1 and CDR2 sequences are MGHRA and YSYEKL. Deletions cut 1 base from V and 7 bases from J, with 11 bases between. The CDR3 has 14 residues.

As to this clonotype: A clone one base away is much larger, so this may be a read error. The chain carries TRBV4-1 and TRBJ2-7, with D possibly called TRBD1 or TRBD2 (5 bases each). CDR3 length: 14 residues. In germline, CDR1 is MGHRA, CDR2 YSYEKL. The CDR3: CASSQLQDSYKQYF. The CDR3 DNA is TGCGCCAGCAGCCAGCTACAGGACTCCTACAAGCAGTACTTC.

This clonotype was recorded many times. The chain couples TRBV7-8 to TRBJ2-7; TRBD1 aligns across 10 bases. Germline CDR1 and CDR2: SGHVS and FQNEAQ. The junction had 4 bases not matched to a gene; V was cut back by 3 bases and J by 2 bases. This CDR3 contains 15 residues. The CDR3 sequence is CASSFSGTGAYEQYF. DNA for the CDR3: TGTGCCAGCAGCTTCTCCGGGACAGGGGCCTACGAGCAGTACTTC. The whole variable domain, remainder taken from reference TRBV7-8 and TRBJ2-7, is GAGVSQSPRYKVAKRGQDVALRCDPISGHVSLFWYQQALGQGPEFLTYFQNEAQLDKSGLPSDRFFAERPEGSVSTLKIQRTQQEDSAVYLCASSFSGTGAYEQYFGPGTRLTVT.

The genes are TRBV5-1 and TRBJ1-5; D may be TRBD1 (5 bases). Germline-derived CDR1 and CDR2 are SGHRS and YFSETQ. Trimming stripped 4 bases from V and 5 bases from J, with 10 bases between. The CDR3 extends over 13 amino acids. CDR3 in DNA: TGCGCCAGCAGCAAGGGACCCGATCAGCCCCAGCATTTT. This sequence encodes CASSKGPDQPQHF.

This clonotype was found a few times. The chain uses TRBV5-6 and TRBJ1-2; TRBD1 matches at 9 bases. Losses at the gene ends were 1 base for V and 4 bases for J; bases not matched to a gene: 11. CDR3 size: 17 residues. Germline loops: CDR1 SGHDT, CDR2 YYEEEE. The CDR3 is CASSLQQGAWGSYGYTF. DNA of the CDR3: TGTGCCAGCAGCTTGCAACAGGGGGCGTGGGGCAGCTATGGCTACACCTTC. The variable domain in full, with the rest retrieved from reference TRBV5-6 and TRBJ1-2, is DAGVTQSPTHLIKTRGQQVTLRCSPKSGHDTVSWYQQALGQGPQFIFQYYEEEERQRGNFPDRFSGHQFPNYSSELNVNALLLGDSALYLCASSLQQGAWGSYGYTFGSGTRLTVV.

This rearrangement joins TRBV4-1 to TRBJ1-1, with TRBD1 matching over 10 bases. CDR1 is MGHRA and CDR2 is YSYEKL in the germline V gene. V dropped 3 bases and J dropped 3; count of bases not matched to a gene: 7. CDR3 length equals 16 residues. The chain's CDR3 is CASSHNRDRGYTEAFF. The DNA for the CDR3 is TGCGCCAGCAGCCATAACCGGGACAGGGGTTACACTGAAGCTTTCTTT.

The J gene is TRBJ2-3, the V gene TRBV18, with 14 bases fitting TRBD2. The CDR3 length is 18 residues. CDR1 and CDR2 from the germline V gene are KGHSH and LQKENI. The J segment lost 5 bases and the V segment lost 3 bases, leaving 10 bases of the junction unmatched. CDR3 DNA sequence: TGTGCCAGCTCACCTAAGGCGGGACTAGCGGGAGCGGAAGATACGCAGTATTTT. This sequence encodes CASSPKAGLAGAEDTQYF.

This clonotype was seen once. Possible read error: a much larger clone is one base away. The chain joins TRBV7-9 to TRBJ2-1; 9 positions agree with TRBD2. The CDR3 runs to 15 residues. The germline V gene has CDR1 SEHNR and CDR2 FQNEAQ (reference sequence). CDR3 DNA: TGTGCCTGCAGCCCGGTAGCGGGAGTTATAAATGAGCAGTTCTTC. It codes for CACSPVAGVINEQFF.

The chain combines TRBV5-1 with TRBJ1-1, with a possible D match to TRBD1 (6 bases). The V gene's germline CDR1 is SGHRS and CDR2 YFSETQ. Trimming removed 0 bases at V and 6 bases at J, with 15 bases between. The CDR3 contains 15 residues. The CDR3 is CASSLELGAGAEAFF. In DNA form, the CDR3 reads TGCGCCAGCAGCTTGGAACTGGGGGCAGGGGCTGAAGCTTTCTTT.

This clonotype was detected only a few times. The rearrangement uses TRBV5-1 and TRBJ1-2; TRBD1 matches at 7 bases. Per the germline V gene, CDR1 is SGHRS and CDR2 is YFSETQ. V dropped 0 bases and J dropped 8; count of bases not matched to a gene: 4. This CDR3 is built from 13 residues. The CDR3, as DNA: TGCGCCAGCAGCTTGGAGGGGGCGTGGGGCTACACCTTC. Translation: CASSLEGAWGYTF. Full variable domain (missing parts from reference TRBV5-1 and TRBJ1-2): KAGVTQTPRYLIKTRGQQVTLSCSPISGHRSVSWYQQTPGQGLQFLFEYFSETQRNKGNFPGRFSGRQFSNSRSEMNVSTLELGDSALYLCASSLEGAWGYTFGSGTRLTVV.

This clonotype was counted only a few times. The chain combines TRBV7-3 with TRBJ2-1, with TRBD1 identical over 8 bases. Germline trimming cut 5 bases from V and 8 bases from J; bases unmatched to any gene: 8. Germline V gives CDR1 SGHTA, CDR2 FQGTGA. The length of the CDR3 is 14 residues. The CDR3 loop is CASSPLDRGHEQFF. DNA for the CDR3: TGTGCCAGCAGCCCCCTCGACAGGGGACATGAGCAGTTCTTC.

This clonotype has only a few counts. The rearrangement joins TRBV7-2 to TRBJ1-5; 9 positions agree with TRBD1. V trimming: 4 bases; J trimming: 5 bases; junction bases outside the gene matches: 9. The V gene's germline CDR1 is SGHTA and CDR2 FQGNSA. This CDR3 spans 16 amino acids. Here the CDR3 DNA reads TGTGCCAGCAGCTCTAGGGGACAGGGACTTTATCAGCCCCAGCATTTT. Translating it yields CASSSRGQGLYQPQHF.

The chain joins TRBV12-5 to TRBJ2-2; unclear D gene. CDR3 length: 13 amino acids. V lost 7 bases, J lost 7 bases, and 13 bases lay in between. CDR1 is LGHNT and CDR2 is FRNRAP in the germline V gene. CDR3 DNA: TGTGCTAGTGCCCTCGAGTTGGGCGGGGAGCTGTTTTTT. It translates to CASALELGGELFF.

This clonotype was found many times. The rearrangement joins TRBV27 to TRBJ2-7; tentative D call: TRBD2 (5 bases). The CDR3 spans 14 residues. Per the germline V gene, CDR1 is MNHEY and CDR2 is SMNVEV (reference sequence). Trimming stripped 5 bases from V and 1 base from J, with 12 bases between. The CDR3 DNA follows: TGTGCCAGCAGTGGGAAAGCGGAATCCTACGAGCAGTACTTC. Amino acid sequence: CASSGKAESYEQYF.

This clonotype was detected a few times. The V and J genes are TRBV10-3 and TRBJ1-2; a possible D gene is TRBD1 (5 bases). Deletions cut 8 bases from V and 3 bases from J, with 13 bases between. Germline V gene sequence: CDR1 ENHRY, CDR2 SYGVKD. This CDR3 region has 13 residues. As DNA, the CDR3 is TGTGCCATCCACCCTGGGGGTTACTATGGCTACACCTTC. As protein: CAIHPGGYYGYTF.